The clone carrying this T cell receptor (beta chain) was seen ten or more times. This sample is drawn from a study of T cells in Graves' hyperthyroidism and ophthalmopathy. Amplified TCR beta CDR3 regions derived from RNA transcripts. The HTBI primer set drove a first-round RT-PCR of the TCR CDR3. A single record per CDR3 protein comes from TCRdb applying MiXCR to the multiplex PCR reads. The sample has 540,000 or so distinct CDR3 sequences; about 45% are singletons. Germline lookup yields CDR1 SGDLS and CDR2 YYNGEE. The CDR3 sequence is 12 residues long. V was shortened by 4 bases and J by 5 bases, with 4 bases between the two germline ends. Diagnosing involved the use of clinical symptoms, serum thyroxine and TRAb, thyroid ultrasound and orbital computed tomography.

The V gene is TRBV9, the J gene TRBJ2-6; D unresolved. Sequenced material: peripheral blood or thyroid tissue (not recorded which). The clonotype comes from an adult woman with Graves' disease, either hyperthyroidism or ophthalmopathy (not recorded which). The CDR3 protein is CASSLRANVLTF. CDR3 nucleotide sequence: TGTGCCAGCAGCCTACGGGCCAACGTCCTGACTTTC.